What follows are 4 T cell receptor beta chains derived from one specimen sequenced in a study of T cells after yellow fever vaccination. TCRdb reanalysed the 5' RACE reads using MiXCR and keeps one entry per CDR3 protein. The data show more than 350,000 distinct CDR3 sequences, roughly 10% seen once. The sequencing used PBMCs, collected on the day of the first yellow fever vaccination. The receptor source for this set is a young man who received the YFV17D yellow fever vaccine.

This clonotype was seen more than once but under ten times. The gene calls are TRBV27 and TRBJ1-4, with 7 bases identical to TRBD1. CDR3 length: 15 amino acids. V lost 2 bases to trimming and J lost 3 bases; unmatched junction nucleotides: 3. Germline CDR1 and CDR2: MNHEY and SMNVEV (reference sequence). The DNA of the CDR3 is TGTGCCAGCAGTTTAGGGGACAGCTCTAATGAAAAACTGTTTTTT. Translation: CASSLGDSSNEKLFF.

This clonotype has ten or more counts. The chain links TRBV20-1 to TRBJ2-1, with 8 bases fitting TRBD1. Trimming took 0 bases from V and 4 from J; bases not matched to a gene: 5. The CDR3 spans 15 residues. Germline assignment: CDR1 DFQATT and CDR2 SNEGSKA (reference sequence). The CDR3 sequence: CSARDRTGSYNEQFF. CDR3 nucleotide sequence: TGCAGTGCTAGAGACCGGACAGGGTCTTACAATGAGCAGTTCTTC.

This clonotype was recorded many times. The chain uses TRBV5-1 and TRBJ2-1; D gene ambiguous. V gave up 1 base and J gave up 5 bases, with 7 bases separating them. CDR3 length: 13 residues. The germline V gene has CDR1 SGHRS and CDR2 YFSETQ. CDR3 nucleotides: TGCGCCAGCAGCTTGAGGTCAAACAATGAGCAGTTCTTC. It codes for CASSLRSNNEQFF.

This clonotype was picked up a small number of times. V is TRBV7-7 and J is TRBJ2-7; D not certain. This CDR3 is built from 12 residues. Germline values: CDR1 SSHAT, CDR2 FNYEAQ (reference sequence). CDR3 sequence (DNA): TGTGCTAGCAACAAACTCCCCTTTCGGCGGTACGTC. Translation gives CASNKLPFRRYV.